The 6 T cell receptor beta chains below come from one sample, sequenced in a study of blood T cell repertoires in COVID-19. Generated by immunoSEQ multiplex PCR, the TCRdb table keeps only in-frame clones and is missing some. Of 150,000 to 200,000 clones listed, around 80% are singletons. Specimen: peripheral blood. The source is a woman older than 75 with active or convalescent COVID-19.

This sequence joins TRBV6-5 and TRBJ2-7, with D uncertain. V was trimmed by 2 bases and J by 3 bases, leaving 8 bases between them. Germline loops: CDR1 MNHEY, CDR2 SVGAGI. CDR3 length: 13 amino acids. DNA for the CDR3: TGTGCCAGCAGTTACGAATACAACTACGAGCAGTACTTC. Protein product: CASSYEYNYEQYF.

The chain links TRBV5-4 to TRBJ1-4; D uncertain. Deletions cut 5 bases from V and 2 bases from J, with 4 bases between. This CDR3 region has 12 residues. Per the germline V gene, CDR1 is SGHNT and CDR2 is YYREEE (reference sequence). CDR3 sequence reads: CASSRTNEKLFF. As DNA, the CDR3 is TGTGCCAGCAGTCGTACTAATGAAAAACTGTTTTTT.

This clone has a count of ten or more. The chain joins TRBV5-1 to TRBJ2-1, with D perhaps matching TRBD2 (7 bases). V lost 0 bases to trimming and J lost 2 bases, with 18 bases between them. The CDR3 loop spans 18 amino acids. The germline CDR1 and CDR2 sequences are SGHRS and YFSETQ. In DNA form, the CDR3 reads TGCGCCAGCAGCTTGGTAGGGCAAGGGGGGGTGCCCTACAATGAGCAGTTCTTC. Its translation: CASSLVGQGGVPYNEQFF.

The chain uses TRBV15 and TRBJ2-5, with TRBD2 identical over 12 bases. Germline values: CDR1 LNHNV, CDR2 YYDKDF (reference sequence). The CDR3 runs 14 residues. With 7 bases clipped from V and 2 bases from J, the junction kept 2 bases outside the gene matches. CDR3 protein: CATTLAGGQETQYF. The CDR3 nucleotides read TGTGCCACCACTCTAGCGGGGGGGCAAGAGACCCAGTACTTC.

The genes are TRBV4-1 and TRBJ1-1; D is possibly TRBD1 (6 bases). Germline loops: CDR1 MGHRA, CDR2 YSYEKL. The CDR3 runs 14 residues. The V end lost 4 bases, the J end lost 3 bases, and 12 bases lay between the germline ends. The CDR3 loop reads CASSLTGQYTEAFF. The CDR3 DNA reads TGCGCCAGCAGCCTGACAGGACAATACACTGAAGCTTTCTTT.

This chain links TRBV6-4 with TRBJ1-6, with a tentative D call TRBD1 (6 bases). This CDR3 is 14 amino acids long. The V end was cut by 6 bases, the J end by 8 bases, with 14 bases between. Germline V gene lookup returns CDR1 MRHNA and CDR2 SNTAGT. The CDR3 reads CASRGQGSDSPLHF. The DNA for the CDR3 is TGTGCCAGCAGAGGCCAGGGGAGCGATTCACCCCTCCACTTT.